Presented here are 14 T cell receptor beta chains from one specimen sequenced in a study of metastatic and nonmetastatic thyroid tumors. TCRdb re-called clones from the PCR reads using MiXCR. The sample carries 30,000 to 35,000 clones, 25% to 35% recorded once. Ahead of thyroid surgery, no patient had received treatment of any kind. Sequencing was done on a sample of blood. The receptors come from a female donor with papillary thyroid cancer or a benign thyroid nodule (not recorded which). Some clones in this sample may be carry-over from other donors' samples.

This clone has more than one count but fewer than ten. The V gene is TRBV14, the J gene TRBJ1-1; 8 positions match TRBD1. The CDR3 totals 19 residues. V shed 2 bases, J shed 2 bases, and the junction held 16 bases outside the gene matches. Germline CDR1 and CDR2: SGHDN and FVKESK. CDR3 loop: CASSQYHWPLGTGNTEAFF. The CDR3 bases are TGTGCCAGCAGCCAATATCACTGGCCCCTCGGGACAGGTAACACTGAAGCTTTCTTT.

This clone has more than one count but fewer than ten. As DNA, the CDR3 is TGTGCCAGCAGTGAAGGGGGAGGCTACACCTTC. This encodes CASSEGGGYTF. J is TRBJ1-2 and V is TRBV6-1; D not certain. V was shortened by 1 base and J by 8 bases, with 5 bases between the two germline ends. The CDR3 covers 11 residues. The germline V gene has CDR1 MNHNS and CDR2 SASEGT.

This clone has just a few counts. The CDR3 does not close with the conserved phenylalanine or tryptophan, likely indicating a read error. The chain joins TRBV6-1 to TRBJ2-7, with 9 bases lining up with TRBD1. Germline-derived CDR1 and CDR2 are MNHNS and SASEGT. V lost 7 bases to trimming and J lost 0 bases; unmatched junction nucleotides: 10. This CDR3 has 16 amino acids. This chain's CDR3 is CASTKTGGVSSYEQYL. Written as DNA, the CDR3 is TGTGCCAGCACTAAGACAGGGGGGGTGAGCTCCTACGAGCAGTACCTA.

This clone came up many times. V usage is TRBV6-1 and J usage is TRBJ2-4; no definite D call. There are 12 residues in the CDR3. The ends were cut back, 6 bases at V and 5 bases at J, with 8 bases in the middle. CDR1 is MNHNS and CDR2 is SASEGT in the germline V gene. The CDR3 DNA reads TGTGCCAGCAGCGGCGGAGAAAACATTCAGTACTTC. Protein: CASSGGENIQYF.

By sample fraction, this clone is medium-sized. The chain is built from TRBV30 and TRBJ2-7; perhaps TRBD2 as D (6 bases). The CDR3 runs to 13 residues. Trimming removed 8 bases from V and 1 base from J, with 15 bases in between. Germline CDR1 GTSNPN, CDR2 SVGIG (reference sequence). The CDR3 here is CAQSQGLSYEQYF. CDR3 nucleotides: TGTGCCCAGTCGCAGGGACTTTCCTACGAGCAGTACTTC.

This clone was recorded a few times. J is TRBJ2-1 and V is TRBV12-3 or TRBV12-4, with 7 bases lining up with TRBD1. Losses at the gene ends were 3 bases for V and 8 bases for J; bases not matched to a gene: 10. The CDR3 has 15 amino acids. CDR3: CASSFESTGPYEQFF. Here the CDR3 DNA reads TGTGCCAGCAGTTTTGAGTCGACAGGGCCATATGAGCAGTTCTTC.

This clone has more than one count but fewer than ten. Germline is not matched at one junction end, which may reflect a read error. The rearrangement links TRBV6-1 to TRBJ1-2; D uncertain. CDR3 size: 14 residues. The germline V gene encodes CDR1 MNHNS and CDR2 SASEGT. In DNA, the CDR3 is TGTGCCAGCATGTCCCGGGGTCTTAACTATGGCCACACCTTC. It codes for CASMSRGLNYGHTF.

This clone was seen only once. The J gene is TRBJ2-5, the V gene TRBV19; possibly TRBD2 for D (6 bases). The V end lost 6 bases, the J end lost 2 bases, and 7 bases lay between the germline ends. CDR1 is LNHDA, CDR2 SQIVND, per germline (reference sequence). This CDR3 spans 12 amino acids. CDR3 amino acids: CASSAGQETQYF. CDR3 bases: TGTGCCAGTAGCGCGGGACAAGAGACCCAGTACTTC. Using reference TRBV19 and TRBJ2-5 for the parts outside the CDR3, the full variable domain is DGGITQSPKYLFRKEGQNVTLSCEQNLNHDAMYWYRQDPGQGLRLIYYSQIVNDFQKGDIAEGYSVSREKKESFPLTVTSAQKNPTAFYLCASSAGQETQYFGPGTRLLVL.

This clone was seen repeatedly, ten times or more. Being one base from a much bigger clone, this may be a read error. V usage is TRBV10-2 and J usage is TRBJ2-5; D is possibly TRBD2 (5 bases). With 2 bases removed from V and 1 base from J, the gap between germline ends came to 5 bases. Germline V gene lookup returns CDR1 WSHSY and CDR2 SAAADI. This CDR3 is 13 amino acids long. CDR3 region: CASSELAQETQYF. Written as DNA, the CDR3 is TGCGCCAGCAGTGAGCTAGCCCAAGAGACCCAGTACTTC.

This clone was observed many times. The chain joins TRBV7-8 to TRBJ2-4; 8 nucleotides line up with TRBD1. CDR3 length equals 14 residues. Trimming took 5 bases from V and 6 from J; bases not matched to a gene: 6. Germline V lookup: CDR1 SGHVS, CDR2 FQNEAQ. The CDR3 DNA reads TGTGCCAGCAGCGCCGACAGGGGAGGAAACATTCAGTACTTC. Protein: CASSADRGGNIQYF.

This clone showed up just a few times. J is TRBJ1-4 and V is TRBV6-1; possible D gene TRBD1, 6 bases. Germline CDR1 and CDR2: MNHNS and SASEGT. V dropped 9 bases and J dropped 0 bases, with 14 bases sitting between them. The CDR3 consists of 15 residues. The DNA of the CDR3 is TGTGCCAGTAGGGGGACCCATGCAACTAATGAAAAACTGTTTTTT. The encoded protein is CASRGTHATNEKLFF.

This clone was picked up one time. An end of the junction does not agree with germline; a read error may underlie this. CDR3: CPWSVPGAWGRTPLHF. CDR3 nucleotides: TGTCCCTGGAGTGTACCGGGGGCGTGGGGAAGGACACCCCTCCACTTT. The V gene is TRBV30, the J gene TRBJ1-6, with TRBD1 as a possible D gene (6 bases). This CDR3 has 16 residues. Germline lookup yields CDR1 GTSNPN and CDR2 SVGIG (reference sequence).

This clone was found a few times. V usage is TRBV28 and J usage is TRBJ2-7, with a tentative D call TRBD1 (6 bases). The germline gives CDR1 MDHEN, CDR2 SYDVKM. The V gene lost 2 bases and the J gene lost 2 bases, with 10 bases spanning the gap. The CDR3 is 14 residues long. The chain's CDR3 is CASSLGQGTYEQYF. The CDR3 DNA follows: TGTGCCAGCAGTTTAGGCCAGGGGACCTACGAGCAGTACTTC. Full variable domain (rest looked up from reference TRBV28 and TRBJ2-7): DVKVTQSSRYLVKRTGEKVFLECVQDMDHENMFWYRQDPGLGLRLIYFSYDVKMKEKGDIPEGYSVSREKKERFSLILESASTNQTSMYLCASSLGQGTYEQYFGPGTRLTVT.

This clone was counted a single time. The genes are TRBV27 and TRBJ2-2; D may correspond to TRBD1 or TRBD2 (6 bases each). The germline CDR1 and CDR2 sequences are MNHEY and SMNVEV (reference sequence). The length of the CDR3 is 16 residues. The germline V and J ends were trimmed by 3 bases and 7 bases, with 18 bases remaining between them. CDR3 residues: CASSLVGLADSGELFF. CDR3 coding DNA: TGTGCCAGCAGTTTGGTCGGATTAGCGGACAGCGGGGAGCTGTTTTTT.